The source of this TCR beta chain is a study of cytomegalovirus exposure and HLA in healthy donors. Notes on the study in general: Of the V segments, some could not be distinguished, including TRBV6-2 and TRBV6-3, and were excluded. CMV serostatus was the only recorded immune exposure for donors.

At the time of sampling, donors were nominally healthy, though unrecorded immune exposures were likely. The ends lost 3 bases at V and 3 bases at J; junction bases unmatched: 9. In germline, CDR1 is SGHDT, CDR2 YYEEEE. The CDR3 extends over 16 amino acids. The PCR made use of 60 Vbeta and 13 Jbeta primers. Profiled with immunoSEQ multiplex PCR; TCRdb holds only in-frame clones, not every one. The sample lists 150,000 to 200,000 clones, 83% occurring once. Worth noting for this clone: No antigen is known for it.

Material: PBMCs. The chain employs TRBV5-6 and TRBJ2-7; 10 bases are shared with TRBD1. The receptor was derived from a man in his fifties or sixties in good health and CMV-seropositive. CDR3 protein: CASSSSGTGVFYEQYF. The CDR3 nucleotides are TGTGCCAGCAGCTCCTCCGGGACAGGGGTATTCTACGAGCAGTACTTC.